Following are 29 T cell receptor beta chains from one sample sequenced in a study of blood T cells in healthy people across ages. A second PCR of roughly 7 to 11 cycles used a sample-barcoded 5' primer and a J-beta primer mix. MiXCR, applied by TCRdb to the 5' RACE reads, yields one record per CDR3 protein. The repertoire includes around 1.7 million distinct CDR3 sequences, approximately 28% of them detected once, and roughly 8% sits in the top ten. The specimen was blood. Receptor source: a woman aged 25 to 39 in good health.

V gene TRBV14 combines with J gene TRBJ2-1, with D possibly TRBD2 on 6 matching bases. There are 15 residues in the CDR3. Looked up from germline, CDR1 is SGHDN and CDR2 is FVKESK. V lost 1 base, J lost 8 bases, and 15 bases lay in between. The CDR3 DNA reads TGTGCCAGCAGCCAAGTTCTAGCGCGTAGGGATGAGCAGTTCTTC. It yields the protein CASSQVLARRDEQFF.

This clonotype showed up many times. The J gene is TRBJ1-2, the V gene TRBV12-3 or TRBV12-4, with unresolved D. The CDR3 runs to 13 residues. The germline V and J ends were trimmed by 0 bases and 4 bases, with 6 bases remaining between them. The CDR3 loop reads CASSLASGYGYTF. In DNA, the CDR3 is TGTGCCAGCAGTTTAGCCTCGGGCTATGGCTACACCTTC.

The table lists this clonotype with a few counts. This chain uses TRBV12-3 or TRBV12-4 with TRBJ1-6; D perhaps matches TRBD1 (5 bases). The CDR3 spans 14 residues. V was trimmed by 2 bases and J by 10 bases, leaving 12 bases between them. For the CDR3, the DNA is TGTGCCAGCAGTTTACAGGGTTTAGGGTCACCCCTCCACTTT. It specifies CASSLQGLGSPLHF.

This clonotype was observed a few times. DNA for the CDR3: TGCGCCAGCAGGGAGACAGGGGAAGAGCAGTACTTC. Translated, it gives CASRETGEEQYF. The J gene is TRBJ2-5, the V gene TRBV10-2; 8 bases match TRBD1. Per germline, CDR1 WSHSY and CDR2 SAAADI. With 6 bases clipped from V and 11 bases from J, the junction kept 8 bases outside the gene matches. CDR3 size: 12 residues.

The table lists this clonotype with a few counts. This chain connects TRBV20-1 to TRBJ1-4, with unresolved D. Germline V gives CDR1 DFQATT, CDR2 SNEGSKA (reference sequence). The CDR3 length is 12 residues. V shed 6 bases and J shed 6 bases, with 11 bases lying between them. In DNA, the CDR3 is TGCAGTGCACCTCGGCGGGATGAAAAACTGTTTTTT. Translated: CSAPRRDEKLFF.

The chain has TRBV20-1 and TRBJ2-3, with D hard to call. CDR1 DFQATT and CDR2 SNEGSKA come from the germline V gene (reference sequence). Trimming removed 0 bases from V and 1 base from J, with 14 bases in between. There are 16 residues in the CDR3. The CDR3 region has the DNA TGCAGTGCTAGAGATCTCAAATTTGGGGGCACAGATACGCAGTATTTT. Protein sequence: CSARDLKFGGTDTQYF.

This clonotype was seen a few times. J is TRBJ2-1 and V is TRBV24-1; 7 nucleotides line up with TRBD2. The CDR3 contains 17 residues. Germline CDR1 KGHDR, CDR2 SFDVKD. V dropped 4 bases and J dropped 0; count of bases not matched to a gene: 8. CDR3: CATSDPGGMDSYNEQFF. The CDR3 nucleotides are TGTGCCACCAGTGACCCCGGGGGGATGGACTCCTACAATGAGCAGTTCTTC.

This clonotype occurred a few times. The chain couples TRBV6-4 to TRBJ1-6; no reliable D call. Germline V gene sequence: CDR1 MRHNA, CDR2 SNTAGT. The ends were cut back, 3 bases at V and 5 bases at J, with 14 bases in the middle. The CDR3 has 16 amino acids. CDR3 nucleotide sequence: TGTGCCAGCAGTGAGAGCGAGACGGGAGATAATTCACCCCTCCACTTT. Its translation is CASSESETGDNSPLHF.

Of note for this clonotype: An end of the junction differs from the germline gene, which may be a read error. The chain is built from TRBV10-1 and TRBJ2-1; possible D gene TRBD2, 5 bases. The CDR3 length is 16 residues. Germline values: CDR1 WNHNN, CDR2 SYGVQD (reference sequence). The CDR3 reads CANSDGPSRNHNEQFF. Written as DNA, the CDR3 is TGCGCCAACAGTGATGGTCCTAGCCGGAATCACAATGAGCAGTTCTTC.

This chain links TRBV9 with TRBJ2-7; 8 bases are a match to TRBD1. V lost 7 bases to trimming and J lost 3 bases; unmatched junction nucleotides: 12. CDR1 and CDR2 from the germline V gene are SGDLS and YYNGEE. The CDR3 is 15 residues long. The CDR3 coding sequence is TGTGCCAGCGGCCCTCCCGGGACAGGTATCTACGAGCAGTACTTC. Translation: CASGPPGTGIYEQYF.

The chain recombines TRBV20-1 with TRBJ1-4; D is perhaps TRBD1 (5 bases). Germline V gene lookup returns CDR1 DFQATT and CDR2 SNEGSKA (reference sequence). Trimming took 7 bases from V and 4 from J, leaving 13 bases between them. This CDR3 contains 13 residues. CDR3 region: CSGKTEINEKLFF. The CDR3 DNA reads as TGCAGTGGCAAGACAGAGATTAATGAAAAACTGTTTTTT.

This clonotype was found many times. A junction end diverges from the germline sequence, so it may reflect a read error. The gene calls are TRBV5-1 and TRBJ2-7; 7 bases fit TRBD2. CDR3 size: 14 residues. Germline CDR1 SGHRS, CDR2 YFSETQ. The CDR3 spells CASSSGSGSYEQYF. The CDR3 region has the DNA TGTGCCAGTAGTAGCGGGTCAGGCTCCTACGAGCAGTACTTC.

This clonotype has more than one count but fewer than ten. The chain is built from TRBV15 and TRBJ1-6; D unclear. Trimming pared 1 base from V and 3 bases from J, leaving 7 bases between. The CDR3 runs 15 residues. The V gene's germline CDR1 is LNHNV and CDR2 YYDKDF (reference sequence). The DNA for the CDR3 is TGTGCCACCAGCAGAGGCGGAAGCTATAATTCACCCCTCCACTTT. Its translation is CATSRGGSYNSPLHF.

This clonotype was observed at least ten times. The J gene is TRBJ2-1, the V gene TRBV5-1; the D is unclear. The length of the CDR3 is 14 residues. Trimming stripped 1 base from V and 5 bases from J, with 10 bases between. Germline V gene data show CDR1 as SGHRS and CDR2 as YFSETQ. The CDR3 reads CASSLSNGHNEQFF. The CDR3 nucleotides are TGCGCCAGCAGCTTGTCTAACGGACACAATGAGCAGTTCTTC.

This sequence joins TRBV12-3 or TRBV12-4 and TRBJ1-2, with D maybe TRBD1 (5 bases). Between the trimmed V and J ends, which lost 6 bases and 4 bases, there was a span of 24 bases. This CDR3 has 17 residues. CDR3 sequence reads: CASSRWGVRDRVYGYTF. The CDR3 coding sequence is TGTGCCAGCAGCCGCTGGGGAGTCCGGGACCGAGTCTATGGCTACACCTTC.

Remarks on this clonotype: A much larger clone lies a single base off, so this may be a read error. J is TRBJ2-1 and V is TRBV5-1; D not certain. The J call is doubtful: the DNA matches TRBJ2-7 better. The CDR3 sequence is 14 residues long. Germline CDR1 and CDR2: SGHRS and YFSETQ. In DNA, the CDR3 is TGCGCCAGCAGCGTGGAACCCCACTTTGACGAGCAGTACTTC. This translates into CASSVEPHFDEQYF.

The gene calls are TRBV15 and TRBJ1-1, with a tentative D call TRBD1 (5 bases). Germline loops: CDR1 LNHNV, CDR2 YYDKDF (reference sequence). The CDR3 is 13 amino acids. Trimming cost V 9 bases and J 4 bases, with 15 bases left between them. The CDR3 loop is CATAEWGGTEAFF. The DNA for the CDR3 is TGTGCCACAGCCGAGTGGGGGGGCACTGAAGCTTTCTTT.

This clonotype turned up a few times. The rearrangement uses TRBV20-1 and TRBJ2-3, with 10 bases identical to TRBD2. This CDR3 has 15 amino acids. The V and J ends lost 5 bases and 0 bases, in that order; junction bases with no gene match: 5. The germline gives CDR1 DFQATT, CDR2 SNEGSKA (reference sequence). The CDR3 sequence: CSASSGSLSTDTQYF. Written as DNA, the CDR3 is TGCAGTGCTTCTAGCGGGAGCCTCAGCACAGATACGCAGTATTTT.

This clonotype was recorded a few times. The chain employs TRBV10-2 and TRBJ1-6, with a possible D match to TRBD1 (6 bases). Germline loops: CDR1 WSHSY, CDR2 SAAADI. V was trimmed by 5 bases and J by 7 bases, leaving 18 bases between them. The CDR3 totals 16 residues. As DNA, the CDR3 is TGCGCCAGCAGTCGAGTCTCAGGACAGAGCAATTCACCCCTCCACTTT. This translates into CASSRVSGQSNSPLHF.

This rearrangement joins TRBV19 to TRBJ2-1, with D hard to call. This CDR3 has 16 residues. The germline V gene encodes CDR1 LNHDA and CDR2 SQIVND (reference sequence). Trimming pared 3 bases from V and 8 bases from J, leaving 20 bases between. The CDR3 DNA sequence: TGTGCCAGTAGTATTGCCGCCGCTGGGGTTTCCGATGAGCAGTTCTTC. Amino acid sequence: CASSIAAAGVSDEQFF.

V gene TRBV29-1 combines with J gene TRBJ1-5, with TRBD1 identical over 8 bases. In germline, CDR1 is SQVTM, CDR2 ANQGSEA. The V and J ends lost 7 bases and 7 bases, in that order; junction bases with no gene match: 9. The CDR3 is 13 amino acids. Here the CDR3 DNA reads TGCAGCGGAAGCCAGGGGGCAGGGCAGCCCCAGCATTTT. Translating gives CSGSQGAGQPQHF.

This clonotype appeared many times. J is TRBJ1-5 and V is TRBV6-4; D uncertain. The germline V gene encodes CDR1 MRHNA and CDR2 SNTAGT. The ends were cut back, 3 bases at V and 1 base at J, with 4 bases in the middle. The CDR3 has 13 residues. CDR3 coding DNA: TGTGCCAGCAGTGAACAGAGCAATCAGCCCCAGCATTTT. Protein sequence: CASSEQSNQPQHF.

V gene TRBV29-1 combines with J gene TRBJ1-4; the match to TRBD1 covers 7 bases. Per the germline V gene, CDR1 is SQVTM and CDR2 is ANQGSEA. The CDR3 extends over 13 amino acids. Germline trimming cut 3 bases from V and 8 bases from J; bases unmatched to any gene: 6. CDR3 residues: CSVDQGGLEKLFF. The CDR3, as DNA: TGCAGCGTTGATCAAGGGGGCTTAGAAAAACTGTTTTTT.

As for this clonotype: This sequence may be a read error, since a much larger clone differs from it by one base. The chain combines TRBV5-1 with TRBJ2-1; a weak D match, TRBD2 (6 bases). Germline V gene lookup returns CDR1 SGHRS and CDR2 YFSETQ. The CDR3 sequence is 15 residues long. V lost 2 bases to trimming and J lost 8 bases, with 17 bases between them. The CDR3 is CASSFRLGSRDEQFF. CDR3 DNA: TGCGCCAGCAGCTTCCGACTAGGTTCGAGGGATGAGCAGTTCTTC.

This clonotype was picked up a small number of times. The CDR3 nucleotides are TGCGCCAGCAGCCGGGACGGAGTAAGCACAGATACGCAGTATTTT. It codes for CASSRDGVSTDTQYF. The chain joins TRBV5-1 to TRBJ2-3; TRBD1 or TRBD2 may be the D gene (5 bases each). The V end lost 4 bases, the J end lost 0 bases, and 12 bases lay between the germline ends. CDR3 length: 15 residues. Per the germline V gene, CDR1 is SGHRS and CDR2 is YFSETQ.

This chain connects TRBV11-2 to TRBJ1-2; 7 bases map to TRBD1. From germline, CDR1 is SGHAT and CDR2 FQNNGV. The CDR3 is 15 amino acids. Losses at the gene ends were 5 bases for V and 5 bases for J; bases not matched to a gene: 11. The chain's CDR3 is CASSPRDSSLYGYTF. For the CDR3, the DNA is TGTGCCAGCAGCCCGCGGGACAGTAGCCTGTATGGCTACACCTTC.

Many counts were recorded for this clonotype. The V call is TRBV5-1, the J call TRBJ2-7, with D possibly called TRBD1 or TRBD2 (5 bases each). Between the trimmed V and J ends, which lost 1 base and 0 bases, there was a span of 11 bases. Germline lookup yields CDR1 SGHRS and CDR2 YFSETQ. This CDR3 contains 15 residues. The DNA for the CDR3 is TGCGCCAGCAGCTTGTATGACGGGACCTCCTACGAGCAGTACTTC. Amino acid sequence: CASSLYDGTSYEQYF. The variable domain in full, completed from reference TRBV5-1 and TRBJ2-7, reads KAGVTQTPRYLIKTRGQQVTLSCSPISGHRSVSWYQQTPGQGLQFLFEYFSETQRNKGNFPGRFSGRQFSNSRSEMNVSTLELGDSALYLCASSLYDGTSYEQYFGPGTRLTVT.

This clonotype was counted only a few times. The chain has TRBV4-1 and TRBJ1-1; D gene unclear. The germline V and J ends were trimmed by 0 bases and 4 bases, with 12 bases remaining between them. The germline V gene has CDR1 MGHRA and CDR2 YSYEKL. CDR3 length: 15 residues. The DNA of the CDR3 is TGCGCCAGCAGCCAAGAAATCGCGGATTTCACTGAAGCTTTCTTT. Translating gives CASSQEIADFTEAFF.

The chain uses TRBV5-1 and TRBJ1-2; a possible D gene is TRBD1 (6 bases). The CDR3 sequence is 14 residues long. The germline V gene has CDR1 SGHRS and CDR2 YFSETQ. V lost 0 bases and J 4 bases, leaving 10 bases between the germline ends. In DNA form, the CDR3 reads TGCGCCAGCAGCTTGGGTGGGGGCGCCTATGGCTACACCTTC. This encodes CASSLGGGAYGYTF.